This entry features one T cell receptor beta chain sequence. This entry belongs to a study of Ad26.COV2.S vaccination and SARS-CoV-2 variants. CDR1 is SNHLY, CDR2 FYNNEI, per germline. V shed 8 bases, J shed 0 bases, and the junction held 5 bases outside the gene matches. This CDR3 comprises 14 residues. Sample treatment: roughly 20 received Ad26.COV2.S at low or high dose, single or two shots; about five received placebo; per-sample allocation not given. Samples were taken on day 63 after the first vaccine or placebo injection. Using immunoSEQ multiplex PCR, the repertoire was profiled, and TCRdb retains in-frame clones only, with some absent. The profile shows 400,000 to 450,000 clones, around 90% of them singletons.

Sequencing used peripheral blood, obtained in a trial of Ad26.COV2.S vaccine versus placebo. The rearrangement links TRBV2 to TRBJ1-2; 8 bases fit TRBD1. This clonotype was obtained from a person aged 18 to 65 who received the Ad26.COV2.S COVID-19 vaccine or a placebo. Here the CDR3 reads CASVEGQANYGYTF. For the CDR3, the DNA is TGTGCCAGCGTTGAGGGACAGGCTAACTATGGCTACACCTTC.